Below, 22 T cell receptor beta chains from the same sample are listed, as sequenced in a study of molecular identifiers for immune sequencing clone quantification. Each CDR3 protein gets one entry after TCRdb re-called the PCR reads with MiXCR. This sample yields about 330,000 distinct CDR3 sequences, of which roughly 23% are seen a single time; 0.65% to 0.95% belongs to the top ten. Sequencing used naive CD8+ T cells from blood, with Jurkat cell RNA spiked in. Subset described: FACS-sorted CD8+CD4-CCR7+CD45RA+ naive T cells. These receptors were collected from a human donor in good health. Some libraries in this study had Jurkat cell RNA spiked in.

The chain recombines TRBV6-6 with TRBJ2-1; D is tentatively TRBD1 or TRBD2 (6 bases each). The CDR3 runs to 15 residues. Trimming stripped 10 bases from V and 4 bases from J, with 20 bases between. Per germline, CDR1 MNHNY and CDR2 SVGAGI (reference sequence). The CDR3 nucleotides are TGTGCCACCGAGGGGGGAAGGCCATCATACAATGAGCAGTTCTTC. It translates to CATEGGRPSYNEQFF.

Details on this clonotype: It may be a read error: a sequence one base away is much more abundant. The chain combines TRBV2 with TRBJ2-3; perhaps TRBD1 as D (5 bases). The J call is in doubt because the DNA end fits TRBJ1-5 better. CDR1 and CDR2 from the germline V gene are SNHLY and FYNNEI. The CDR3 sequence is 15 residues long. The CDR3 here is CASRLGRGSTDTQHF. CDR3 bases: TGTGCCAGCCGCTTGGGAAGGGGTAGCACAGATACGCAGCATTTT.

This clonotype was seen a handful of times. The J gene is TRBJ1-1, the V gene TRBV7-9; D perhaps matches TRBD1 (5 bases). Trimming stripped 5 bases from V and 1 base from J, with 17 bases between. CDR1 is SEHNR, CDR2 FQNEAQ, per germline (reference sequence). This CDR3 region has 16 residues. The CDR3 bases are TGTGCCAGCAGCCCCCCTTATAGGCAGGGGAACACTGAAGCTTTCTTT. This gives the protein CASSPPYRQGNTEAFF.

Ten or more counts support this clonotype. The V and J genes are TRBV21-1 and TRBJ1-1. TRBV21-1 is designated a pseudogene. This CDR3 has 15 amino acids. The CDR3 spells CASSKGITQNTEAFF. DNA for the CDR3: TGTGCCAGCAGCAAAGGCATTACACAGAACACTGAAGCTTTCTTT.

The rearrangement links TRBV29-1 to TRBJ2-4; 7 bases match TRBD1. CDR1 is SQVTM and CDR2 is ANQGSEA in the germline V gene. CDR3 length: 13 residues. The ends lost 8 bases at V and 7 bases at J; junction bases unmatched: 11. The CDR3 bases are TGCAGCTTTCAGAAGGGACAGATGAACATTCAGTACTTC. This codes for CSFQKGQMNIQYF.

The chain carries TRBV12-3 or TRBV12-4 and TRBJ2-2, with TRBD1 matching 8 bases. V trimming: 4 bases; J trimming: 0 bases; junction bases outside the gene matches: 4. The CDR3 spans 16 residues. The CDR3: CASSSKDRANTGELFF. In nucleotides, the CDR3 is TGTGCCAGCAGTTCCAAGGACAGGGCGAACACCGGGGAGCTGTTTTTT.

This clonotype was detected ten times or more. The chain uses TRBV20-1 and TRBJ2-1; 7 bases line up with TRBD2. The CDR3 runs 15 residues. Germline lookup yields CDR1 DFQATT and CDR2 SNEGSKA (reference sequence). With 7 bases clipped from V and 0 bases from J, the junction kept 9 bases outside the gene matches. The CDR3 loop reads CSGRIAGGSYNEQFF. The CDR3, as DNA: TGCAGTGGTCGGATAGCGGGCGGCTCCTACAATGAGCAGTTCTTC.

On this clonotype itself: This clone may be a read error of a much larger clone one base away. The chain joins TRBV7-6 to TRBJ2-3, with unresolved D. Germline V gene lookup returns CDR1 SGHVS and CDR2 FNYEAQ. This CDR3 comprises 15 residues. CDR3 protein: CACSPLSRNTDTQYF. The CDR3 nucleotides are TGTGCCTGCAGCCCACTATCTAGGAACACAGATACGCAGTATTTT. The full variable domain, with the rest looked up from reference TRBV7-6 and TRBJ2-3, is GAGVSQSPRYKVTKRGQDVALRCDPISGHVSLYWYRQALGQGPEFLTYFNYEAQQDKSGLPNDRFSAERPEGSISTLTIQRTEQRDSAMYRCACSPLSRNTDTQYFGPGTRLTVL.

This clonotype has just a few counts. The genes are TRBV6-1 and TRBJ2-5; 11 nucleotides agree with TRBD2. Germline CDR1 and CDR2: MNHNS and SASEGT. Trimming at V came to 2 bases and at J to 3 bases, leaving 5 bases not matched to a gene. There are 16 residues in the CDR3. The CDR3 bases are TGTGCCAGCAGTGAAAAACCGACTAGCGGGGAAGAGACCCAGTACTTC. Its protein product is CASSEKPTSGEETQYF.

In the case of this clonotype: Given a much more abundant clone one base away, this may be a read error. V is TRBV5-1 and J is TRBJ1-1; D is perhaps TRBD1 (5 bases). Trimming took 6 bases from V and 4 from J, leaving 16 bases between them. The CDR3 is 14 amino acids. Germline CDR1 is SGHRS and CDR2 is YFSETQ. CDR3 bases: TGCGCCAGCAACTGGGGCAACTCGGGCACTGAAGCTTTCTTT. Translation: CASNWGNSGTEAFF.

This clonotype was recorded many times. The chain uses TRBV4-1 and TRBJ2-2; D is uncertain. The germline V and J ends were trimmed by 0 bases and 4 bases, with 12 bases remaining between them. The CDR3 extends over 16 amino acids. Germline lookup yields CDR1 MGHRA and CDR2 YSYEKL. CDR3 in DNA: TGCGCCAGCAGCCAAGATCCGGGTCCGGTCACCGGGGAGCTGTTTTTT. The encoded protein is CASSQDPGPVTGELFF.

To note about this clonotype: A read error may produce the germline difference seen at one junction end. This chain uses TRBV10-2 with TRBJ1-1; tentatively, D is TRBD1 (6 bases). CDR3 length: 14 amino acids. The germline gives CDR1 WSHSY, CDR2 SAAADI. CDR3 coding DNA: TGCGCCAGCAGGCAGGGGATAGGAGTCACTGATGCTTTCTTT. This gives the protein CASRQGIGVTDAFF.

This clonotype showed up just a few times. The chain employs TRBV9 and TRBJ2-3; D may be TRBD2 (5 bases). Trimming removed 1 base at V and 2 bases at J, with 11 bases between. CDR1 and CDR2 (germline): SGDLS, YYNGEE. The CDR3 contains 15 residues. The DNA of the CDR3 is TGTGCCAGCAGCGTATACGGGGTAGACACAGATACGCAGTATTTT. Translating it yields CASSVYGVDTDTQYF.

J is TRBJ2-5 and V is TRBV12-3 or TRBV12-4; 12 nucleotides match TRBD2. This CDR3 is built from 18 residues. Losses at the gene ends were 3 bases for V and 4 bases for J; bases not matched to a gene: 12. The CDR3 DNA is TGTGCCAGCAGTTTCACGACTAGCGGGAGAGGTGGGACAGAGACCCAGTACTTC. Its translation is CASSFTTSGRGGTETQYF.

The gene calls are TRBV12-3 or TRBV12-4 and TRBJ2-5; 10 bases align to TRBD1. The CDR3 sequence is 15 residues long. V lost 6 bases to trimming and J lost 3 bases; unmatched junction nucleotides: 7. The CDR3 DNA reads TGTGCCAGCAGAAATGACAGGGGGCCCAAAGAGACCCAGTACTTC. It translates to CASRNDRGPKETQYF.

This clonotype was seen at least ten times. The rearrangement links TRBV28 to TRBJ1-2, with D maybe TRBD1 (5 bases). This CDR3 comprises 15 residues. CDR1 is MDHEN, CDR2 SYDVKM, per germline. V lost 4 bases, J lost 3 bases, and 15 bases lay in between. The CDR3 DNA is TGTGCCAGCAGTTCCCTAGACAGCTTCTACTATGGCTACACCTTC. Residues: CASSSLDSFYYGYTF.

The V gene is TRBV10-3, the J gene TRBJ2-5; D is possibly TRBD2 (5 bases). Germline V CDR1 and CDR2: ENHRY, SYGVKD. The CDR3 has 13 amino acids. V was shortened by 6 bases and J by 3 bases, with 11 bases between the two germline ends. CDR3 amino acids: CAISPDSKETQYF. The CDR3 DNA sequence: TGTGCCATCAGCCCGGACTCCAAAGAGACCCAGTACTTC.

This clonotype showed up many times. The CDR3: CASSLEEHTEAFF. CDR3 DNA sequence: TGTGCCAGCAGCTTAGAGGAGCACACTGAAGCTTTCTTT. The chain combines TRBV7-9 with TRBJ1-1; unclear D gene. The CDR3 is 13 residues long. Per germline, CDR1 SEHNR and CDR2 FQNEAQ (reference sequence). V was cut by 1 base and J by 3 bases, with 6 bases left in between.

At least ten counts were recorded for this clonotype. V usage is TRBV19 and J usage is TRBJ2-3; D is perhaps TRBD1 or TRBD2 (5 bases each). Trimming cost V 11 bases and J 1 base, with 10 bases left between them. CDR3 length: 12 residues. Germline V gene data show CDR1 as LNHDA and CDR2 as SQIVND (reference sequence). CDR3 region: CASRGGTDTQYF. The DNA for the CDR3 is TGTGCCTCTAGGGGAGGCACAGATACGCAGTATTTT.

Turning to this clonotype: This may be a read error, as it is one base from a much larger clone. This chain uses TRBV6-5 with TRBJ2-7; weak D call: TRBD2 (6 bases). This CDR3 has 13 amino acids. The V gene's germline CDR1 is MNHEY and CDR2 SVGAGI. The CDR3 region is CAGSYSEGYEQYF. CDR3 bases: TGTGCCGGCAGTTACTCGGAGGGGTACGAGCAGTACTTC.

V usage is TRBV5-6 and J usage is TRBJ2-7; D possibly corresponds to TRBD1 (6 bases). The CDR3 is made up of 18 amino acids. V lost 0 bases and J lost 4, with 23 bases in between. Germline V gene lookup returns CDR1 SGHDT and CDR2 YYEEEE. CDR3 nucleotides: TGTGCCAGCAGCTTGGTAGAGGACAGAAGAAAATCAAAGTACGAGCAGTACTTC. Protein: CASSLVEDRRKSKYEQYF.

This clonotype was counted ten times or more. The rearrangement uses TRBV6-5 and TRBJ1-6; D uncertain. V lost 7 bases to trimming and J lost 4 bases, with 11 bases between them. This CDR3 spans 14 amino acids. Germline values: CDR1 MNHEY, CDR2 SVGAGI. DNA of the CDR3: TGTGCCAGCACGAAGGCGGCTTATAATTCACCCCTCCACTTT. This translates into CASTKAAYNSPLHF.